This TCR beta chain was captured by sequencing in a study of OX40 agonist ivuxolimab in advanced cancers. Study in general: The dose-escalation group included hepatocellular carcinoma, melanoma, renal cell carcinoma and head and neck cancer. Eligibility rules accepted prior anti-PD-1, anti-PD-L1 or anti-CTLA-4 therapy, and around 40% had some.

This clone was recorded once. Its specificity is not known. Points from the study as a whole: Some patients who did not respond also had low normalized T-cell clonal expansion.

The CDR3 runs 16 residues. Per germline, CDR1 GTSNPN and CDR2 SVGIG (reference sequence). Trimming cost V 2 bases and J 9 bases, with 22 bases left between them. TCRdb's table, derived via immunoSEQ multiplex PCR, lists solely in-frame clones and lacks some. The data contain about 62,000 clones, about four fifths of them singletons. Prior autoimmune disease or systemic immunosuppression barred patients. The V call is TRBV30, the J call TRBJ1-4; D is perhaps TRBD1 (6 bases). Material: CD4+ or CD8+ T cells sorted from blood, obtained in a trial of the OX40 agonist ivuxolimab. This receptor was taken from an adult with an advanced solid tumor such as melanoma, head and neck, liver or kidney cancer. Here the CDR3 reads CAWSPRDTHWYKKLFF. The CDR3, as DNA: TGTGCCTGGAGTCCCCGGGACACCCATTGGTATAAAAAACTGTTTTTT.